This entry features one T cell receptor (beta chain) sequence. Its antigen remains unknown. The J segment lost 4 bases and the V segment lost 4 bases, leaving 9 bases of the junction unmatched. The CDR3 has 18 residues. Germline CDR1 is DFQATT and CDR2 is SNEGSKA (reference sequence). Indicated treatment: approximately 9-day PBMC culture with coronavirus spike peptide pools or control peptides (ViraFEST assay). ViraFEST grew antigen-specific T cells using peptide pools, then sequenced TCRs. The sample belongs to a study of vaccination and CD4 T cells after COVID-19. Scientists ran DNA taken from cultured CD4+ T cells through the Oncomine TCR Beta short-read assay for sequencing. From CD4+ T cells that had been cultured, genomic DNA was extracted. TCRdb itself ran the PCR reads through MiXCR, one entry per CDR3 protein. The sample holds approximately 11,000 distinct CDR3 sequences, about 25% seen once.

The J gene is TRBJ2-6, the V gene TRBV20-1; 14 nucleotides line up with TRBD2. The clonotype was recovered from a human donor who had recovered from COVID-19. This specimen was CD4+ T cells from blood, cultured in vitro, taken after SARS-CoV-2 vaccination. The CDR3 spells CSATRLAGGLSGANVLTF. DNA of the CDR3: TGCAGTGCTACGAGACTAGCGGGAGGGCTATCAGGGGCCAACGTCCTGACTTTC.